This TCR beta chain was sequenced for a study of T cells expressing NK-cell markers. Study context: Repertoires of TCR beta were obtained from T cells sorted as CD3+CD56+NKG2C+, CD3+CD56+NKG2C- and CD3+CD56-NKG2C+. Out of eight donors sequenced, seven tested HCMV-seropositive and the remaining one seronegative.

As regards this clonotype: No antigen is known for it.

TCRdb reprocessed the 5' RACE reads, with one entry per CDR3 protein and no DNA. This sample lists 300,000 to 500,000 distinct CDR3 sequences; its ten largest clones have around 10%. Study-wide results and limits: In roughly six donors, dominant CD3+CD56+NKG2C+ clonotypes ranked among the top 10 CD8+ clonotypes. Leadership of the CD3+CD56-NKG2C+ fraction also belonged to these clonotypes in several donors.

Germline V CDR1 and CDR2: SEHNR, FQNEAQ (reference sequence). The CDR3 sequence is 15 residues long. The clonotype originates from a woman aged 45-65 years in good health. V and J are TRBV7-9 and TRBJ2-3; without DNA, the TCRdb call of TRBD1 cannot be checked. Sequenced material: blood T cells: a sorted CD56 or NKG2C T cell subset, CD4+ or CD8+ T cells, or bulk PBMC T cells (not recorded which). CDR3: CASSHHAGGANTQYF.